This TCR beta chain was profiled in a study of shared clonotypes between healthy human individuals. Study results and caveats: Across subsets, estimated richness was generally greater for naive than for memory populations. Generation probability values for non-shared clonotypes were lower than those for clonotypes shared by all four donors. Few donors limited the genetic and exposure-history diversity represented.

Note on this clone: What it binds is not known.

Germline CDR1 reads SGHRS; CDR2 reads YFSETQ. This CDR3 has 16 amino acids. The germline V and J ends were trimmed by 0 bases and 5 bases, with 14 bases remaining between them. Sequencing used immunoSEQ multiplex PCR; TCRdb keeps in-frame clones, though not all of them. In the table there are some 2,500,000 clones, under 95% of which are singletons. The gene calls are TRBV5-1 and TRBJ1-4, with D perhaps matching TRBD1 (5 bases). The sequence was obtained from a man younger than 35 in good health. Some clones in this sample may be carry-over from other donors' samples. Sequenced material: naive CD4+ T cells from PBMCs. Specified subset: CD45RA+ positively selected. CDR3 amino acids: CASSLVGGTVNEKLFF. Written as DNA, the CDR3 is TGCGCCAGCAGCTTGGTGGGGGGGACGGTGAATGAAAAACTGTTTTTT.